Listed here are 3 T cell receptor beta chains from one sample, sequenced in a study of sequential checkpoint blockade in melanoma. The table came from immunoSEQ multiplex PCR; TCRdb's copy has only in-frame clones and leaves some out. The profile covers approximately 23,000 clones, with roughly 80% appearing a single time and under 30% taken by the ten largest. Treatment defined: randomized to nivolumab then ipilimumab (arm A) or the reverse (arm B). This material consisted of CD8+ T cells sorted from blood (inferred from file names), taken from a patient given nivolumab and ipilimumab in sequence. These receptors came from a human donor with melanoma.

This clone has more than one count but fewer than ten. Other DNA sequences from this sample encode an identical CDR3 as well. The J gene is TRBJ2-1, the V gene TRBV11-2; no definite D call. The CDR3 spans 13 residues. In germline, CDR1 is SGHAT, CDR2 FQNNGV. V shed 1 base and J shed 6 bases, with 7 bases lying between them. CDR3 sequence (DNA): TGTGCCAGCAGCTTAGCCACTGTCAATGAGCAGTTCTTC. Protein product: CASSLATVNEQFF.

This chain connects TRBV7-8 to TRBJ2-2, with 7 bases identical to TRBD2. J lost 5 bases, V lost 3 bases, and 6 bases had no gene match. This CDR3 region has 15 residues. Germline CDR1 SGHVS, CDR2 FQNEAQ. This CDR3 reads CASSLLRLATGELFF. CDR3 coding DNA: TGTGCCAGCAGCTTGCTGAGACTAGCTACCGGGGAGCTGTTTTTT.

The gene calls are TRBV9 and TRBJ1-6; no reliable D call. Trimming took 3 bases from V and 6 from J, leaving 19 bases between them. Germline assignment: CDR1 SGDLS and CDR2 YYNGEE. This CDR3 is built from 17 residues. CDR3 protein: CASSGREYDSPNSPLHF. CDR3 sequence (DNA): TGTGCCAGCAGCGGTAGGGAGTACGACTCCCCTAATTCACCCCTCCACTTT.